This paragraph covers one T cell receptor beta chain sequence. Trimming removed 0 bases from V and 2 bases from J, with 8 bases in between. CDR3 length: 14 amino acids. Germline assignment: CDR1 MNHEY and CDR2 SMNVEV (reference sequence). The assay was run at deep level. Clones were sequenced by immunoSEQ multiplex PCR, and TCRdb holds only the in-frame ones, with some missing. The sample lists some 2 million clones, about 94% occurring once. The naive CD8 population came from CD45RO-negative cells selected for CCR7, without terminally differentiated effector memory CD45RA+ cells. The data belong to a study of shared clonotypes between healthy human individuals. Study-level information: A couple of women and a few men aged 18 to 49 made up the donors. Three plates were used per donor for CD4 naive, three for CD4 memory, two for CD8 naive and one for CD8 memory.

The sequencing sample was made of naive CD8+ T cells sorted from blood. V usage is TRBV27 and J usage is TRBJ2-7, with D possibly called TRBD1 or TRBD2 (5 bases each). The sequence came from a man aged 18 to 30 in good health. The CDR3 protein is CASSLSEGPYEQYF. CDR3 DNA: TGTGCCAGCAGTTTATCCGAGGGGCCCTACGAGCAGTACTTC.